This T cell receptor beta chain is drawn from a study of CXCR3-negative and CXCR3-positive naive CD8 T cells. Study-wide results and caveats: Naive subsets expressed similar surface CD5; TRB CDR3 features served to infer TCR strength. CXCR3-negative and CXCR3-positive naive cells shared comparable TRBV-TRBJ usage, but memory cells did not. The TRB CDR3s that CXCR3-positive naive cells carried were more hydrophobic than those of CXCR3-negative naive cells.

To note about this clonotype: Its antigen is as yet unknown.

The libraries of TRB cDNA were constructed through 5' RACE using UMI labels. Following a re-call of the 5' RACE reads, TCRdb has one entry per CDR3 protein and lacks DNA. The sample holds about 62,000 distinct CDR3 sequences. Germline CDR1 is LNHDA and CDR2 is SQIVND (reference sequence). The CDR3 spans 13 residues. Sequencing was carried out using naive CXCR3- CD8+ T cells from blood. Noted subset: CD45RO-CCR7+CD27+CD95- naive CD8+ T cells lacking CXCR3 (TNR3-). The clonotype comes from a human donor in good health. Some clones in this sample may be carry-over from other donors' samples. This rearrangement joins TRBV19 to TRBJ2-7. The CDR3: CASSIGGSYEQYF.